This T cell receptor (beta chain) was sequenced during a study of cytotoxic CD8 clonotypes in ibrutinib-treated CLL. Study information: Response samples followed a median around 11 months of treatment, range 6 to 36.

A 1 in 200,000 to 1 in 1 million T cell depth was the sequencing target. Clones were sequenced by immunoSEQ multiplex PCR, and TCRdb holds only the in-frame ones, with some missing. The sample lists around 150,000 clones; approximately 80% were seen once. Source: PBMCs, taken after 12 months of ibrutinib treatment. The TCR comes from a human donor with chronic lymphocytic leukemia.

CDR3 coding DNA: TGTGCCAGCAGCTTGAGATCCGCGGGCGCATACACAGATACGCAGTATTTT. Its translation is CASSLRSAGAYTDTQYF. The J gene is TRBJ2-3, the V gene TRBV5-4; tentative D call: TRBD2 (5 bases). This CDR3 comprises 17 residues. V lost 1 base and J lost 2, with 17 bases in between. CDR1 and CDR2 from the germline V gene are SGHNT and YYREEE (reference sequence).